Shown below are 15 T cell receptor beta chains from a single sample sequenced in a study of CD8 T cells in ankylosing spondylitis. TCRdb re-derived calls from the 5' RACE reads in MiXCR, one entry per CDR3 protein. The sample contains about 42,000 distinct CDR3 sequences, approximately 2.6% of which appear only once. Sequences were obtained from blood, either unsorted or a sorted T cell fraction (not recorded which). Source of these receptors: a male donor with ankylosing spondylitis or in good health (not recorded which).

In its sample, this clonotype was seen many times. This rearrangement joins TRBV9 to TRBJ2-3; D not certain. The germline CDR1 and CDR2 sequences are SGDLS and YYNGEE. The V gene lost 3 bases and the J gene lost 5 bases, with 10 bases spanning the gap. This CDR3 is built from 13 residues. In DNA form, the CDR3 reads TGTGCCAGCAGCGGGAACATCGGAGATACGCAGTATTTT. It yields the protein CASSGNIGDTQYF.

This clonotype was observed many times. The chain is built from TRBV9 and TRBJ2-3; TRBD2 matches 16 bases. V dropped 3 bases and J dropped 5; count of bases not matched to a gene: 6. This CDR3 has 17 residues. Germline V gene data show CDR1 as SGDLS and CDR2 as YYNGEE. CDR3 residues: CASSDGGTSGRGDTQYF. As DNA, the CDR3 is TGTGCCAGCAGCGACGGCGGGACTAGCGGGAGGGGAGATACGCAGTATTTT.

This clonotype was seen repeatedly, ten times or more. The gene calls are TRBV9 and TRBJ1-2; D is undetermined. Germline values: CDR1 SGDLS, CDR2 YYNGEE. Trimming shortened V by 0 bases and J by 4 bases, and 4 bases separated the two germline ends. The CDR3 is made up of 12 amino acids. CDR3 sequence reads: CASSVDPYGYTF. CDR3 nucleotides: TGTGCCAGCAGCGTAGATCCCTATGGCTACACCTTC.

Ten or more counts support this clonotype. The V and J genes are TRBV9 and TRBJ2-3, with 9 bases matching TRBD2. The length of the CDR3 is 15 residues. The germline V gene has CDR1 SGDLS and CDR2 YYNGEE. With V trimmed by 0 bases and J by 8 bases, 7 bases remained unmatched. CDR3 sequence: CASSVEASGKGTQYF. CDR3 nucleotides: TGTGCCAGCAGCGTAGAGGCTAGCGGGAAGGGTACGCAGTATTTT.

Many counts were recorded for this clonotype. The chain is built from TRBV9 and TRBJ2-7, with D unresolved. Trimming stripped 5 bases from V and 1 base from J, with 7 bases between. This CDR3 region has 12 residues. Germline V gene lookup returns CDR1 SGDLS and CDR2 YYNGEE. The CDR3 DNA follows: TGTGCCAGCAGGGGCACATCCTACGAGCAGTACTTC. Its translation: CASRGTSYEQYF.

In this sample, this clonotype turned up many times. The V and J genes are TRBV9 and TRBJ2-7; D is perhaps TRBD1 or TRBD2 (6 bases each). The CDR3 is 14 amino acids. With 0 bases removed from V and 3 bases from J, the gap between germline ends came to 10 bases. Looked up from germline, CDR1 is SGDLS and CDR2 is YYNGEE. The CDR3 spells CASSVGGGGYEQYF. The DNA for the CDR3 is TGTGCCAGCAGCGTAGGAGGAGGGGGCTACGAGCAGTACTTC.

In regard to this clonotype: A much larger clone lies one base from this, so it may be a read error. The chain has TRBV9 and TRBJ1-3; the D is unclear. Germline assignment: CDR1 SGDLS and CDR2 YYNGEE. The CDR3 has 15 residues. CDR3: CANSGPTYSGNTIYF. Written as DNA, the CDR3 is TGTGCCAACAGCGGGCCCACCTACTCTGGAAACACCATATATTTT.

This clonotype was picked up many times. This sequence joins TRBV9 and TRBJ2-7; 10 bases agree with TRBD1. V dropped 0 bases and J dropped 5; count of bases not matched to a gene: 11. The CDR3 spans 17 residues. Germline-derived CDR1 and CDR2 are SGDLS and YYNGEE. The CDR3 DNA is TGTGCCAGCAGCGTAGGACAGGGGGCTAGCGTTTTCAACGAGCAGTACTTC. Its protein product is CASSVGQGASVFNEQYF.

This clonotype was seen repeatedly, ten times or more. The J gene is TRBJ1-1, the V gene TRBV9; a possible D gene is TRBD1 (6 bases). This CDR3 spans 17 amino acids. The ends were cut back, 4 bases at V and 1 base at J, with 20 bases in the middle. Germline assignment: CDR1 SGDLS and CDR2 YYNGEE. The CDR3 loop reads CASSSPPGGAGNTEAFF. The CDR3 nucleotides are TGTGCCAGCAGCTCCCCTCCTGGGGGGGCTGGGAACACTGAAGCTTTCTTT.

This clonotype was counted a few times. The chain is built from TRBV6-1 and TRBJ2-7, with D uncertain. Trimming removed 8 bases from V and 3 bases from J, with 8 bases in between. The germline V gene encodes CDR1 MNHNS and CDR2 SASEGT. The CDR3 has 11 amino acids. The DNA of the CDR3 is TGTGCCAGCGGTGGAAGCTACGAGCAGTACTTC. It is translated as CASGGSYEQYF.

This clonotype was seen many times. This sequence joins TRBV9 and TRBJ2-7; perhaps TRBD2 as D (5 bases). The V gene lost 4 bases and the J gene lost 3 bases, with 14 bases spanning the gap. The germline CDR1 and CDR2 sequences are SGDLS and YYNGEE. The CDR3 loop spans 14 amino acids. The CDR3 region is CASSPNWRLYEQYF. CDR3 nucleotide sequence: TGTGCCAGCAGCCCGAATTGGAGGCTCTACGAGCAGTACTTC.

This clonotype came up a few times. This chain links TRBV5-3 with TRBJ2-7; 7 nucleotides agree with TRBD2. TRBV5-3 is an ORF, with its function uncertain. The J segment lost 1 base and the V segment lost 4 bases, leaving 8 bases of the junction unmatched. CDR3 length equals 15 residues. Here the CDR3 DNA reads TGTGCCAGAAGCGTAGGCGGGAGCGAGTCCTACGAGCAGTACTTC. Its translation: CARSVGGSESYEQYF.

Ten or more counts support this clonotype. The V and J genes are TRBV9 and TRBJ2-3; D ambiguous. Trimming left V 2 bases short and J 2 bases short, with 15 bases between. The CDR3 is 16 amino acids. Germline CDR1 is SGDLS and CDR2 is YYNGEE. CDR3 sequence: CASSVSPGFFTDTQYF. In DNA, the CDR3 is TGTGCCAGCAGCGTTTCCCCGGGTTTTTTCACAGATACGCAGTATTTT. The full variable domain, in which reference TRBV9 and TRBJ2-3 provide the parts outside the CDR3, is DSGVTQTPKHLITATGQRVTLRCSPRSGDLSVYWYQQSLDQGLQFLIQYYNGEERAKGNILERFSAQQFPDLHSELNLSSLELGDSALYFCASSVSPGFFTDTQYFGPGTRLTVL.

This clonotype occurred many times. The chain's CDR3 is CASSVDQTGSPLHF. Written as DNA, the CDR3 is TGTGCCAGCAGCGTAGACCAAACGGGTTCACCCCTCCACTTT. The chain is built from TRBV9 and TRBJ1-6, with D uncertain. Germline V gene data show CDR1 as SGDLS and CDR2 as YYNGEE. The V end lost 0 bases, the J end lost 9 bases, and 10 bases lay between the germline ends. CDR3 length: 14 amino acids.

This clonotype appeared many times. The chain employs TRBV9 and TRBJ2-3, with 11 bases aligning to TRBD2. The CDR3 totals 15 residues. Trimming removed 4 bases from V and 0 bases from J; junction bases left unmatched: 1. Germline V lookup: CDR1 SGDLS, CDR2 YYNGEE. The DNA for the CDR3 is TGTGCCAGCAGCTTAGCGGGAGGGAGCACAGATACGCAGTATTTT. Its protein is CASSLAGGSTDTQYF.